Here is one TCR beta chain with its context. Measured with immunoSEQ multiplex PCR; TCRdb has only the in-frame clones, and not every one. The data show roughly 73,000 clones, 80% to 95% seen once. These data belong to a study of control samples from healthy donors and cancer patients. Germline V CDR1 and CDR2: SGHTA, FQGNSA. The CDR3 length is 14 residues. V was cut by 5 bases and J by 7 bases, with 15 bases left in between. The specimen sequenced was blood. The clonotype originates from an older woman in good health. The rearrangement joins TRBV7-2 to TRBJ1-5, with D perhaps matching TRBD1 (5 bases). In DNA, the CDR3 is TGTGCCAGCAGCCGGGGGGGGGAAACGCAGCCCCAGCATTTT. Translated, it gives CASSRGGETQPQHF. Combining the CDR3 with reference TRBV7-2 and TRBJ1-5 gives the whole variable domain GAGVSQSPSNKVTEKGKDVELRCDPISGHTALYWYRQSLGQGLEFLIYFQGNSAPDKSGLPSDRFSAERTGGSVSTLTIQRTQQEDSAVYLCASSRGGETQPQHFGDGTRLSIL.